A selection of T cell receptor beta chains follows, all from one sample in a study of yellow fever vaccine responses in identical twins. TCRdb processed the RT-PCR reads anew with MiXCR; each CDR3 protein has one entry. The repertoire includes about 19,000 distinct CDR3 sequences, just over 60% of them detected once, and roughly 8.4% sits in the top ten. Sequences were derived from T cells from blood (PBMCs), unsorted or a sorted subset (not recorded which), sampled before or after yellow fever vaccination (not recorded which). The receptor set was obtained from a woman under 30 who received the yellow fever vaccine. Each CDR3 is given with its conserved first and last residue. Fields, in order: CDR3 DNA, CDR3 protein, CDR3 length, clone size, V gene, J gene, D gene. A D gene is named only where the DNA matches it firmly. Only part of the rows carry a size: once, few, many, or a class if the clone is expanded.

TGTGCCATCTCTAGCGGGTTCTCCTACAATGAGCAGTTCTTC,CAISSGFSYNEQFF,14,NA,TRBV13,TRBJ2-1,TRBD2
TGCAGTGCTAGTTTACAGGGGAACAATCAGCCCCAGCATTTT,CSASLQGNNQPQHF,14,NA,TRBV20-1,TRBJ1-5,TRBD1
TGCAGCGCCGACCAGGGACCTTACAATGAGCAGTTCTTC,CSADQGPYNEQFF,13,NA,TRBV29-1,TRBJ2-1,NA
TGTGCCAGCAGCTTAAGTCATGGGAGGAATGAGCAGTTCTTC,CASSLSHGRNEQFF,14,few,TRBV7-9,TRBJ2-1,NA
TGTGCCAGCAGCCCCTACGCGCTCTCCTACAATGAGCAGTTCTTC,CASSPYALSYNEQFF,15,NA,TRBV7-9,TRBJ2-1,NA
TGTGCCAGCACCCCGGACAGGGGATCCTATGGCTACACCTTC,CASTPDRGSYGYTF,14,NA,TRBV18,TRBJ1-2,TRBD1
TGTGCTAGTGGTTCAAGACCCCTACTGGACGAGCAGTACTTC,CASGSRPLLDEQYF,14,NA,TRBV12-5,TRBJ2-7,NA
TGTGCCAGTAAGGTAGCGGGGCCCTACGAGCAGTACTTC,CASKVAGPYEQYF,13,few,TRBV19,TRBJ2-7,TRBD2
TGCAGCGTTCGATTAGGCTCTGGAAACACCATATATTTT,CSVRLGSGNTIYF,13,few,TRBV29-1,TRBJ1-3,NA
TGTGCCAGCAGTTACAAAACCGGGACAGGTGGAAACACCATATATTTT,CASSYKTGTGGNTIYF,16,NA,TRBV6-2/TRBV6-3,TRBJ1-3,TRBD1
TGCGCCAGCAGCCCGGACAGGGTGCATGAGCAGTTCTTC,CASSPDRVHEQFF,13,NA,TRBV5-1,TRBJ2-1,TRBD1
TGTGCCAGCAGTGCGACCGGAGTGAACACTGAAGCTTTCTTT,CASSATGVNTEAFF,14,NA,TRBV2,TRBJ1-1,NA
TGCGCCAGCAGCTTGGATGGGATAACTAATGGCTACACCTTC,CASSLDGITNGYTF,14,NA,TRBV5-1,TRBJ1-2,NA
TGTGCCAGCAGTATCGCCCCTCGACTAGCGGGGAACAATGAGCAGTTCTTC,CASSIAPRLAGNNEQFF,17,NA,TRBV6-1,TRBJ2-1,TRBD2
TGTGCCATCAATGGGGGTTACTATGGCTACACCTTC,CAINGGYYGYTF,12,NA,TRBV10-3,TRBJ1-2,NA
TGCAGCGTTGAGGCGGGGAGGCGGGAGCAGTTCTTC,CSVEAGRREQFF,12,once,TRBV29-1,TRBJ2-1,NA
TGTGCCAGCAGTTACTCGAACTCTGGTCTAACATCTCGCTCGTCTTTCTTT,CASSYSNSGLTSRSSFF,17,NA,TRBV6-2/TRBV6-3,TRBJ1-1,NA
TGTGCCAGCAGCTTAGAAGGGGGGACCCGGAACACTGAAGCTTTCTTT,CASSLEGGTRNTEAFF,16,NA,TRBV11-3,TRBJ1-1,NA
TGTGCCAGCAGTCCGGGACAGGGGAATTCACCCCTCCACTTT,CASSPGQGNSPLHF,14,NA,TRBV12-3/TRBV12-4,TRBJ1-6,TRBD1
TGTGCCAGCGGACAGGAGCCTAATCAGCCCCAGCATTTT,CASGQEPNQPQHF,13,few,TRBV2,TRBJ1-5,TRBD1
TGTGCCAGCTCACCGAGACTAGCGGGGACGGGAATGACTTACAATGAGCAGTTCTTC,CASSPRLAGTGMTYNEQFF,19,few,TRBV18,TRBJ2-1,TRBD2
TGCGCCAGCAGCCGAGACACTAGCGGGAGGCCCGGGGAGCTGTTTTTT,CASSRDTSGRPGELFF,16,NA,TRBV5-1,TRBJ2-2,TRBD2
TGTGCCAGCAGCTTAGGGCAGGGACGGAGAAAACTGTTTTTT,CASSLGQGRRKLFF,14,NA,TRBV7-2,TRBJ1-4,NA
TGCAGTGCTAGAGATTTGGGGGGCTTTGGCCAAGAGACCCAGTACTTC,CSARDLGGFGQETQYF,16,NA,TRBV20-1,TRBJ2-5,NA
TGTGCCAGCAGCTCCGGGACAGGGAGTGCAGATACGCAGTATTTT,CASSSGTGSADTQYF,15,NA,TRBV7-1,TRBJ2-3,TRBD1